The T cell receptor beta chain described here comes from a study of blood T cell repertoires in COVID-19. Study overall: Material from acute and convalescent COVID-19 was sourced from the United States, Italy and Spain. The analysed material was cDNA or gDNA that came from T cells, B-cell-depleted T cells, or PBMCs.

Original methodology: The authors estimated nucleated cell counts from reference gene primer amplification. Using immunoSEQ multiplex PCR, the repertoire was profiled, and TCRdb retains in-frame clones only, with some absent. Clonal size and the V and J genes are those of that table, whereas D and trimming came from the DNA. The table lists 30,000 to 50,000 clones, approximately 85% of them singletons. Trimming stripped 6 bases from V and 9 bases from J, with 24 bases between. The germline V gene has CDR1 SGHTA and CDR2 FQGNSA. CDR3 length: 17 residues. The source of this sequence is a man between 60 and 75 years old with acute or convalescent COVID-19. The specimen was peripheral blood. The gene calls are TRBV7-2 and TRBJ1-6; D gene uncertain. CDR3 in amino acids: CASRTLSSVPDGSPLHF. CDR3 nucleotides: TGTGCCAGCAGAACCCTTAGTAGCGTCCCTGACGGTTCACCCCTCCACTTT.